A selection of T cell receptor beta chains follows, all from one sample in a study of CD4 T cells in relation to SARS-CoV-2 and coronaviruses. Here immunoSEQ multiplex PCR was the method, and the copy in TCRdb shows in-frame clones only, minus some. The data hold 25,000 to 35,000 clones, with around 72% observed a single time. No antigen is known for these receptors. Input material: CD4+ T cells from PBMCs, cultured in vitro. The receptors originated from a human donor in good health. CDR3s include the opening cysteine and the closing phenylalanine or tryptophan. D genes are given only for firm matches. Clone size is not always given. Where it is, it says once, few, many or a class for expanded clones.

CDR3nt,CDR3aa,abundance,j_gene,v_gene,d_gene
TGTGCCAGCAGCTTAGGTGGGGGGAGTGGGAGTGAGCAGTTCTTC,CASSLGGGSGSEQFF,-,TRBJ2-1,TRBV7-2,-
TGTGCCTGGAGGTCGCCAGGGAAGTGGACTGAAGCTTTCTTT,CAWRSPGKWTEAFF,-,TRBJ1-1,TRBV30,-
TGTGCCAGCAGCCTGCGGACAGGGGCCGTGGGCGAGCAGTACTTC,CASSLRTGAVGEQYF,-,TRBJ2-7,TRBV11-2,TRBD1
TGTGCCAGCACCAATCCGGGACTCACACCGAACACTGAAGCTTTCTTT,CASTNPGLTPNTEAFF,-,TRBJ1-1,TRBV7-9,-
TGTGCCAGCAGTGAGTGGAGTAGCGGCACAGATACGCAGTATTTT,CASSEWSSGTDTQYF,-,TRBJ2-3,TRBV25-1,-
TGTGCCAGTAGTATAGCAGGGTCGACTAGCGGGAGGAACGAGCAGTACTTC,CASSIAGSTSGRNEQYF,-,TRBJ2-7,TRBV19,TRBD2
TGTGCCAGTAGTATAGAGGAAGTGCCAGATACGCAGTATTTT,CASSIEEVPDTQYF,-,TRBJ2-3,TRBV19,-
TGTGCCAGCTCACCCCTTCCGGACCGAGCCTCTGGGGCCAACGTCCTGACTTTC,CASSPLPDRASGANVLTF,-,TRBJ2-6,TRBV18,-
TGTGCCACCAGCAGAGGACAGGGGGCTACCTTACGTCAGCCCCAGCATTTT,CATSRGQGATLRQPQHF,few,TRBJ1-5,TRBV15,TRBD1
TGCGCCAGCAGCTTGGAGGGATATAGCAATCAGCCCCAGCATTTT,CASSLEGYSNQPQHF,-,TRBJ1-5,TRBV5-1,-
TGCAGCGTTGGCAAAGGGAGGCATGAGCAGTTCTTC,CSVGKGRHEQFF,-,TRBJ2-1,TRBV29-1,-
TGTGCCATCAGTGGACAAGCCTACTATGGCTACACCTTC,CAISGQAYYGYTF,-,TRBJ1-2,TRBV10-3,-
TGTGCCAGCAGCGATTTTTCGGTGTCGGACACCGGGGAGCTGTTTTTT,CASSDFSVSDTGELFF,once,TRBJ2-2,TRBV9,-
TGTGCCAGCAGCTTATACGCAGGGGATAATGTTGGCACTGAAGCTTTCTTT,CASSLYAGDNVGTEAFF,-,TRBJ1-1,TRBV5-6,-
TGTGCCGTCGAGGGGGACAAAGATACGCAGTATTTT,CAVEGDKDTQYF,once,TRBJ2-3,TRBV19,-
TGTGCTAGTGGAAACGGGAGGGCTGGAGCTTTCTTT,CASGNGRAGAFF,-,TRBJ1-1,TRBV12-5,-
TGCGCCAGCAGCCCCGGGACATCGTACAATGAGCAGTTCTTC,CASSPGTSYNEQFF,-,TRBJ2-1,TRBV4-3,-
TGTGCCAGCAGCTCGATAACAGGGGGTCGTGTGGAGACCCAGTACTTC,CASSSITGGRVETQYF,-,TRBJ2-5,TRBV5-6,TRBD1
TGTGCCAGTAGTAGGGGTCTGTCGCCCCAGCATTTT,CASSRGLSPQHF,-,TRBJ1-5,TRBV19,-
TGTGCCAGTAGTATGGGTTATAGGCTAAATGAAGCTTTCTTT,CASSMGYRLNEAFF,-,TRBJ1-1,TRBV19,-
TGTGCCAGCAGCAAAGGGGCGACAGTTTCTAATGAAAAACTGTTTTTT,CASSKGATVSNEKLFF,-,TRBJ1-4,TRBV21-1,-
TGCGCCAGCAGCCAAGACGGGGTGAGCTATGGCTACACCTTC,CASSQDGVSYGYTF,-,TRBJ1-2,TRBV4-3,-
TGTGCCAGCAGCCAAGGGGGGCTCCAGAAAACAGATACGCAGTATTTT,CASSQGGLQKTDTQYF,-,TRBJ2-3,TRBV3-1/TRBV3-2,-
TGTGCCAGCTCACCAGGACAGGGACAGTCCTATGGCTACACCTTC,CASSPGQGQSYGYTF,-,TRBJ1-2,TRBV18,TRBD1
TGTGCCAGCAGCAAGGGACAGGGTGGTGGCTACACCTTC,CASSKGQGGGYTF,-,TRBJ1-2,TRBV7-2,TRBD1
TGTGCCAGCAGCCAAGGCGCGGGGGAATCCTACGAGCAGTACTTC,CASSQGAGESYEQYF,-,TRBJ2-7,TRBV3-1/TRBV3-2,TRBD2
TGTGCCAGCAGCACGGGACAGGGATACTCTGGAAACACCATATATTTT,CASSTGQGYSGNTIYF,-,TRBJ1-3,TRBV5-4,TRBD1
TGTGCCAGTACTCCTTCGACAGCGAACACCGGGGAGCTGTTTTTT,CASTPSTANTGELFF,-,TRBJ2-2,TRBV19,-
TGTGCCAGCAGCTTTATACCTCCGGGACGAGAGACCCAGTACTTC,CASSFIPPGRETQYF,-,TRBJ2-5,TRBV7-2,-
TGTGCCAGCACCGAGGCCGGGGGAGGAAACACCATATATTTT,CASTEAGGGNTIYF,-,TRBJ1-3,TRBV6-6,-
TGTGCCAGCAGTGAGGGAGTAGTCGGGGCCAACGTCCTGACTTTC,CASSEGVVGANVLTF,-,TRBJ2-6,TRBV6-1,-
TGTGCCAGCATGTCTAGCGGGAGAAGAGAGACCCAGTACTTC,CASMSSGRRETQYF,once,TRBJ2-5,TRBV28,TRBD2
TGTGCCAGCAGCGTAGAGCCCGGGGGGCACTATGGCTACACCTTC,CASSVEPGGHYGYTF,-,TRBJ1-2,TRBV9,-
TGTGCCAGCAGCTTGGCAAGATCGACCGGGGAGCTGTTTTTT,CASSLARSTGELFF,few,TRBJ2-2,TRBV5-4,-
TGTGCCAGCAGGTCAGGCCTGGGCACAGATACGCAGTATTTT,CASRSGLGTDTQYF,-,TRBJ2-3,TRBV2,-
TGTGCCAGCAGCCCGGTGACTAGCGTGGGCTACAATGAGCAGTTCTTC,CASSPVTSVGYNEQFF,-,TRBJ2-1,TRBV28,TRBD2
TGTGCTAGTGGTTTGGAAGGTATGGGAGGCTACACCTTC,CASGLEGMGGYTF,-,TRBJ1-2,TRBV12-5,-
TGCGCCAGCAGCTCGGGGGTGATTGGAGAGACCCAGTACTTC,CASSSGVIGETQYF,-,TRBJ2-5,TRBV5-1,-
TGTGCCAGCAGCTTACGCCCCCAGGGAGATACGCAGTATTTT,CASSLRPQGDTQYF,-,TRBJ2-3,TRBV7-2,-
TGTGCCAGCTCACCCCGGGAGGGTCCAAGAGAGACCCAGTACTTC,CASSPREGPRETQYF,-,TRBJ2-5,TRBV18,TRBD2
TGTGCCAGCAGTAGGACAGGCACAGATACGCAGTATTTT,CASSRTGTDTQYF,-,TRBJ2-3,TRBV6-5,-
TGTGCCAGCAAACAGGGACAGCTGAATGAAAAACTGTTTTTT,CASKQGQLNEKLFF,-,TRBJ1-4,TRBV2,TRBD1
TGCGCCAGCAGCTTGGGGTTACAAGGGGCCGGGGAGCTGTTTTTT,CASSLGLQGAGELFF,-,TRBJ2-2,TRBV5-1,-
TGTGCCAGCAGCTTAAGGACTAGCGGGAGAAACAATGAGCAGTTCTTC,CASSLRTSGRNNEQFF,-,TRBJ2-1,TRBV7-3,TRBD2
TGTGCCAGTAACCAGGTCAGGGGGAGGCGGCGTCAGCCCCAGCATTTT,CASNQVRGRRRQPQHF,-,TRBJ1-5,TRBV19,TRBD1
TGTGCCAGCAATACGGGTCCTGGAAACACCATATATTTT,CASNTGPGNTIYF,few,TRBJ1-3,TRBV11-2,-
TGTGCCAGCAGCTCAGGTCCGAACACTGAAGCTTTCTTT,CASSSGPNTEAFF,-,TRBJ1-1,TRBV7-2,-
TGTGCCAGCTCACCTCTGGGAGCCCGTTTT,CASSPLGARF,once,TRBJ1-5,TRBV18,-
TGTGCCAGCAGCTTAGCGGCTAGCGGCCATTACGAGCAGTACTTC,CASSLAASGHYEQYF,-,TRBJ2-7,TRBV13,TRBD2
TGTGCCAGCAGCTTAGCACAGGGGCCCACTGAAGCTTTCTTT,CASSLAQGPTEAFF,-,TRBJ1-1,TRBV11-2,TRBD1
TGTGCCAGCAGCCCCGGGCAGGGGAGCTCTGGAAACACCATATATTTT,CASSPGQGSSGNTIYF,-,TRBJ1-3,TRBV6-2/TRBV6-3,-
TGTGCCAGTAGTATAGCTGACAGGGGTGGGGAGACCCAGTACTTC,CASSIADRGGETQYF,-,TRBJ2-5,TRBV19,TRBD1
TGCGCCAGCAGCCAGGTAGCGGGGGCCACAGATACGCAGTATTTT,CASSQVAGATDTQYF,-,TRBJ2-3,TRBV4-3,TRBD2
TGTGCCAGTAGGGACCGTCCCTCCTACAATGAGCAGTTCTTC,CASRDRPSYNEQFF,-,TRBJ2-1,TRBV19,-
TGTGCCAGCAGCCAAGATATACTCAACACCATATATTTT,CASSQDILNTIYF,-,TRBJ1-3,TRBV4-2,-
TGTGCCATCAGTGACCCCCTAGACAGCTTCTACGAGCAGTACTTC,CAISDPLDSFYEQYF,-,TRBJ2-7,TRBV10-3,-
TGTGCCAGCAGCAGAGGACTAGCGGGGACCTACGAGCAGTACTTC,CASSRGLAGTYEQYF,once,TRBJ2-7,TRBV13,TRBD2
TGTGCCATCAGTGAGGAAGGACTAGGTGCCACAGATACGCAGTATTTT,CAISEEGLGATDTQYF,-,TRBJ2-3,TRBV10-3,TRBD2
TGTGCCAGCAGCTTAGCGGGCGGGGGTATTAGTGAGCAGTTCTTC,CASSLAGGGISEQFF,-,TRBJ2-1,TRBV13,TRBD2